The sequence of this T cell receptor beta chain was determined in a study of blood T cells in healthy people across ages. About the research overall: Using template switching, researchers captured about one barcoded beta molecule for each two T cells. Study-wide results and limits: One million T cells yielded diversity estimates that were considered underestimates. The unknown donor CMV status may have confounded expanded clonotype changes.

V lost 4 bases and J lost 3; bases outside the gene matches: 7. Germline loops: CDR1 SGHRS, CDR2 YFSETQ. The CDR3 has 14 amino acids. This clonotype showed up just a few times. No antigen is known for it. Primers used in a second PCR of about 7 to 12 cycles were a sample-barcoded 5' primer and a J-beta primer mix. TCRdb reprocessed the 5' RACE reads with MiXCR, giving one entry per CDR3 protein. This repertoire shows about 780,000 distinct CDR3 sequences, roughly 60% found once; its top ten account for about 27%. This clonotype was sampled from a man aged 25 to 40 in good health. Sequencing was done on a sample of blood. The chain links TRBV5-1 to TRBJ2-7; TRBD1 matches at 7 bases. Written as DNA, the CDR3 is TGCGCCAGCAGCCACTCAGGGGGAGACTACGAGCAGTACTTC. Residues: CASSHSGGDYEQYF.